The rows below give T cell receptor beta chains drawn from one sample of a study of T cells in Graves' hyperthyroidism and ophthalmopathy. MiXCR was run by TCRdb on the multiplex PCR reads, yielding one entry per CDR3 protein. The repertoire holds about 640,000 distinct CDR3 sequences, with 20% as singletons. The sequenced material came from blood. These receptors were collected from a man younger than 45 with Graves' ophthalmopathy. CDR3s leave out the opening cysteine and the closing phenylalanine or tryptophan.

TRBV12-3/TRBV12-4	14	TRBJ1-6	ASSSRGWGYNSPLH
TRBV20-1	12	TRBJ2-2	SARYRGRTGELF
TRBV12-3/TRBV12-4	14	TRBJ2-2	ASTPVKTGSTGELF
TRBV28	11	TRBJ1-5	ASSLSGSQPQH
TRBV27	14	TRBJ1-2	ASSQTGQGFYEGYT
TRBV9	14	TRBJ1-6	ASSPTQGFYNSPLH
TRBV6-5	13	TRBJ1-5	ASSYFGVSNQPQH
TRBV18	13	TRBJ1-1	ASSPQPMMNTEAF
TRBV6-5	13	TRBJ2-2	ASSDSPGTTGELF
TRBV2	16	TRBJ1-2	ASSEASTAVRPYYGYT
TRBV20-1	13	TRBJ1-1	SASDPDGWNTEAF
TRBV30	13	TRBJ2-7	AWSVLRGVSYEQY
TRBV11-2	12	TRBJ1-2	ASSPGQVAYGYT
TRBV12-5	15	TRBJ2-2	ASGSYLGATNTGELF
TRBV3-1	14	TRBJ2-1	ASSQTGLAEYNEQF
TRBV28	17	TRBJ2-1	ASSRGGLAGEASYNEQF
TRBV30	9	TRBJ2-7	AWIQGYEQY
TRBV7-9	14	TRBJ2-7	ASSLGASGHTYEQY
TRBV6-1	16	TRBJ2-1	ASSEGSLGDYYYNEQF
TRBV27	11	TRBJ2-7	ASSPGLAREQY
TRBV7-9	12	TRBJ1-1	ASSLAQGATEAF
TRBV6-1	15	TRBJ2-3	ASSPGLAGGPTDTQY
TRBV20-1	13	TRBJ1-1	SARKTGPRDTEAF
TRBV5-1	14	TRBJ2-7	ASRLKPPGRAYEQY
TRBV7-8	12	TRBJ1-2	ASSPNRQAGGYT
TRBV7-2	15	TRBJ2-7	ASSPTFRDRGVLEQY
TRBV30	12	TRBJ2-7	AWGAGAGNDEQY
TRBV19	13	TRBJ1-1	ASSTAQSMNTEAF
TRBV19	11	TRBJ1-1	ASTVGRLTEAF
TRBV28	13	TRBJ1-5	ASSPPSRGGQPQH
TRBV9	11	TRBJ2-5	ASSPRQEETQY
TRBV7-9	13	TRBJ2-5	ASSFGGIEESTQY
TRBV12-3/TRBV12-4	11	TRBJ1-2	ASRRTLGYGYT
TRBV6-5	11	TRBJ2-5	ASSYDRGKTQY
TRBV28	15	TRBJ2-1	ASSYSTSGVYYNEQF
TRBV6-2/TRBV6-3	14	TRBJ1-1	ASSPAMTGKVTEAF
TRBV6-5	10	TRBJ2-1	ASSYSGGPLF
TRBV6-9	9	TRBJ1-3	ASSNGNTIY
TRBV20-1	9	TRBJ1-5	SARGSEPQH
TRBV29-1	12	TRBJ1-1	SSRTGGLTTEAF
TRBV13	13	TRBJ1-3	ASSLRGASGNTIY
TRBV6-6	15	TRBJ1-1	ASSYSGEWGGNTEAF
TRBV27	13	TRBJ2-5	ASGPLGQGMWTQY
TRBV7-3	13	TRBJ2-2	ASRAGAANTGELF
TRBV24-1	11	TRBJ2-3	ATNRAGGDTQY
TRBV27	14	TRBJ2-2	ASSKGLGTNTGELF
TRBV28	12	TRBJ2-7	ASIPRREFYEQY
TRBV11-2	16	TRBJ2-1	ASSLRGIRSFIYNEQF
TRBV6-1	13	TRBJ2-5	ASSSRQGSQETQY
TRBV30	10	TRBJ2-7	AWRRDSYEQY
TRBV7-2	13	TRBJ2-1	ASSLSGRFGNEQF